This record looks at one TCR beta chain sequence and its context. Antigen: not known. Use of 60 Vbeta and 13 Jbeta primers characterized the PCR. Data came from immunoSEQ multiplex PCR; TCRdb stores just in-frame clones and leaves some out. The profile shows some 190,000 clones, 81% of them singletons. The data originate from a study of cytomegalovirus exposure and HLA in healthy donors. General study results and limits: Investigators reported 150 to 200 TCR beta chains as tied to cytomegalovirus.

V was shortened by 3 bases and J by 5 bases, with 9 bases between the two germline ends. The CDR3 is 13 residues long. Germline V CDR1 and CDR2: SGDLS, YYNGEE. This clonotype originated in a man aged 18 to 30 in good health and CMV-seronegative. Sequencing input: PBMCs. The chain combines TRBV9 with TRBJ2-1; TRBD1 might be the D (6 bases). The CDR3 DNA sequence: TGTGCCAGCAGCGACAGGGACAACAATGAGCAGTTCTTC. It yields the protein CASSDRDNNEQFF.